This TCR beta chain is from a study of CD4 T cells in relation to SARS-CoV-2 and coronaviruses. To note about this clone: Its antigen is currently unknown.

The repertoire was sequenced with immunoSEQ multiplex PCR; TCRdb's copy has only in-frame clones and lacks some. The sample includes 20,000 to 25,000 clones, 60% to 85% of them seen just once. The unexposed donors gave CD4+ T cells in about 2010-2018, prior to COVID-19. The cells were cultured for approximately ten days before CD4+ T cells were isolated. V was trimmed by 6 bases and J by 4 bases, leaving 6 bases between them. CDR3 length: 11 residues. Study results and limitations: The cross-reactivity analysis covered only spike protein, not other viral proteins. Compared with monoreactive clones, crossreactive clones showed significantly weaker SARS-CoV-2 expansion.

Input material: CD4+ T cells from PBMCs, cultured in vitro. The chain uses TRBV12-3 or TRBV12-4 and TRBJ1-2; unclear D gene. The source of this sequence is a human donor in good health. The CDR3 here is CASRKFYGYTF. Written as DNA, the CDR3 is TGTGCCAGCAGGAAGTTCTATGGCTACACCTTC.